This T cell receptor (beta chain) derives from a study of blood T cell repertoires in COVID-19. Categorization into cohorts depended on clinical history that participants reported. Sequenced by immunoSEQ multiplex PCR; TCRdb stores in-frame clones only, minus some. The sample lists approximately 300,000 clones; around 84% were seen once. The trim removed 4 bases at V and 4 bases at J, leaving 2 bases unmatched. This CDR3 comprises 13 residues. Germline V gives CDR1 SGHAT, CDR2 FQNNGV. V usage is TRBV11-2 and J usage is TRBJ1-1; 8 bases fit TRBD1. Sequenced sample: PBMCs or T cells enriched from blood (not recorded which). This receptor was obtained from a woman in her late teens or twenties who had recovered from COVID-19. CDR3 protein: CASSSDRATEAFF. CDR3 bases: TGTGCCAGCAGCTCGGACAGGGCCACTGAAGCTTTCTTT.